This is a list of T cell receptor beta chains from one sample in a study of control samples from healthy donors and cancer patients. Method: immunoSEQ multiplex PCR; TCRdb's copy keeps in-frame clones and lacks some. The sample includes about 34,000 clones, about 88% of them seen just once. Sequencing input: PBMCs. The receptors were sampled from a woman between 40 and 55 years old with lung cancer. The CDR3 runs from the conserved cysteine through the conserved F or W. D genes are given only for firm matches. A row's size may be missing; if present it is once, few, many or a size class.

clone size	V gene	D gene	J gene	CDR3 length	CDR3 DNA	CDR3 protein
once	TRBV6-2/TRBV6-3	TRBD1	TRBJ2-7	14	TGTGCCAGCAGCACCACCGACAGGGGGTACGAGCAGTACTTC	CASSTTDRGYEQYF
NA	TRBV3-1/TRBV3-2	NA	TRBJ2-5	14	TGTGCCAGCAGCCAAGACCCAAGCGGGGAGACCCAGTACTTC	CASSQDPSGETQYF
NA	TRBV4-3	NA	TRBJ2-2	15	TGCGCCAGCAGCCAAGTTGCAGCGAACACCGGGGAGCTGTTTTTT	CASSQVAANTGELFF
few	TRBV5-4	NA	TRBJ2-4	15	TGTGCCAGCAGCTGGGGGACGGGTTCGGGAAACATTCAGTACTTC	CASSWGTGSGNIQYF
once	TRBV5-6	NA	TRBJ2-3	16	TGTGCCAGCAGCTCGGGGGTGACAGGTTTCTCAGATACGCAGTATTTT	CASSSGVTGFSDTQYF
NA	TRBV7-9	NA	TRBJ2-5	14	TGTGCCAGCAGCTTAGACCTAGCCCAGGAGACCCAGTACTTC	CASSLDLAQETQYF
NA	TRBV7-6	NA	TRBJ1-6	15	TGTGCCAGCAGCTTAAAAGGAAGAGGGGATTCACCCCTCCACTTT	CASSLKGRGDSPLHF
once	TRBV5-6	TRBD1	TRBJ2-1	16	TGTGCCAGCAGCTTGGAGTGGGTCCGGGACAGCAATGAGCAGTTCTTC	CASSLEWVRDSNEQFF
NA	TRBV5-1	NA	TRBJ1-5	15	TGCGCCAGCAGACCCGGCACAAATAGCAATCAGCCCCAGCATTTT	CASRPGTNSNQPQHF
NA	TRBV2	TRBD1	TRBJ2-7	15	TGTGCCAGCAGTGAAGCAGGGACAGGGGGCCACGAGCAGTACTTC	CASSEAGTGGHEQYF
NA	TRBV29-1	NA	TRBJ2-7	16	TGCAGCGTGCAGGCCTTTAGGACAGCAAGCTCCTACGAGCAGTACTTC	CSVQAFRTASSYEQYF
NA	TRBV6-6	TRBD1	TRBJ1-2	13	TGTGCCAGCAGCCTTACAGGGGGCTATGGCTACACCTTC	CASSLTGGYGYTF
NA	TRBV2	TRBD2	TRBJ2-2	13	TGTGCCAGCAGGACTAGCGGTAACGGGGAGCTGTTTTTT	CASRTSGNGELFF
NA	TRBV2	TRBD1	TRBJ2-5	15	TGTGCCAGCAGAGCCGATAGGACAGGGCAAGAGACCCAGTACTTC	CASRADRTGQETQYF
NA	TRBV15	NA	TRBJ1-6	14	TGTGCCACCAGCAGGAGCTCCTATAATTCACCCCTCCACTTT	CATSRSSYNSPLHF
NA	TRBV3-1/TRBV3-2	NA	TRBJ1-2	15	TGTGCCAGCAGCCAAACGGCAGGGAGTTACTATGGCTACACCTTC	CASSQTAGSYYGYTF
NA	TRBV6-4	TRBD2	TRBJ2-5	15	TGTGCCAGCAGCGTGAGCGGGGGGAGCCAAGAGACCCAGTACTTC	CASSVSGGSQETQYF
NA	TRBV30	NA	TRBJ1-3	16	TGTGCCTTAAGGCGCCGGGACACTGACTCTGGAAACACCATATATTTT	CALRRRDTDSGNTIYF
NA	TRBV4-1	TRBD1	TRBJ2-2	12	TGCGCCAGCGGAAAGGGGGCGGCGGAGCTGTTTTTT	CASGKGAAELFF
NA	TRBV10-1	NA	TRBJ2-5	10	TGCGCCAGTCTCCGCGAGACCCAGTACTTC	CASLRETQYF
few	TRBV5-1	TRBD2	TRBJ2-5	18	TGCGCCAGCAGCTTGGGTGCGGGTAGCGGGGGGTCCCAAGAGACCCAGTACTTC	CASSLGAGSGGSQETQYF
NA	TRBV28	NA	TRBJ1-1	14	TGTGCCAGCAGTCGCAGGATCATGAACACTGAAGCTTTCTTT	CASSRRIMNTEAFF
NA	TRBV3-1/TRBV3-2	TRBD1	TRBJ1-4	14	TGTGCCAGCAGCCCCTCCCAGGGGGGTGAAAAACTGTTTTTT	CASSPSQGGEKLFF
NA	TRBV18	TRBD2	TRBJ2-5	14	TGTGCCAGCTCACCACGTACTAGCGTGGAGACCCAGTACTTC	CASSPRTSVETQYF
few	TRBV5-5	NA	TRBJ2-7	16	TGTGCCAGCAGCTTGATTGGAGGGGGCATCACCTACGAGCAGTACTTC	CASSLIGGGITYEQYF
NA	TRBV19	NA	TRBJ1-2	17	TGTGCCAGTAGTATAGAGAGGACAGCCACGACCAACTATGGCTACACCTTC	CASSIERTATTNYGYTF
NA	TRBV6-6	NA	TRBJ1-3	15	TGTGCCAGCAGTCCTACGGACCCCTCTGGAAACACCATATATTTT	CASSPTDPSGNTIYF
once	TRBV28	NA	TRBJ1-2	12	TGTGCCAGCAGTTTGGACGGGTCTGGCTACACCTTC	CASSLDGSGYTF
NA	TRBV19	NA	TRBJ1-1	16	TGTGCCAGTAGTTTGAGAAGGCGGGTAATGAACACTGAAGCTTTCTTT	CASSLRRRVMNTEAFF
NA	TRBV7-9	TRBD1	TRBJ2-7	16	TGTGCCAGCAGCCCCGGACAGGGAAGGTTCCTCTACGAGCAGTACTTC	CASSPGQGRFLYEQYF
NA	TRBV9	NA	TRBJ1-2	15	TGTGCCAGCAGCGTAGACACACGCTCTAACTATGGCTACACCTTC	CASSVDTRSNYGYTF
NA	TRBV3-1/TRBV3-2	NA	TRBJ1-1	13	TGTGCCAGCAGCCAAGTGGAGAACACTGAAGCTTTCTTT	CASSQVENTEAFF
NA	TRBV5-4	NA	TRBJ2-7	13	TGTGCCAGCAGCCTGACAGATACCTACGAGCAGTACTTC	CASSLTDTYEQYF
NA	TRBV11-1	NA	TRBJ2-7	14	TGTGCCAGCAGCTTCCAGGACAACTCCTACGAGCAGTACTTC	CASSFQDNSYEQYF
NA	TRBV2	NA	TRBJ1-4	14	TGTGCCAGCAACGCGGACAGCAATAATGAAAAACTGTTTTTT	CASNADSNNEKLFF
NA	TRBV9	NA	TRBJ1-4	14	TGTGCCAGCAGCGTAGGGGCAGGGTACGAAAAACTGTTTTTT	CASSVGAGYEKLFF
few	TRBV7-2	NA	TRBJ2-1	14	TGTGCCAGCAGCTCCCGGAATGAGCGGAATGAGCAGTTCTTC	CASSSRNERNEQFF
NA	TRBV15	TRBD1	TRBJ2-3	15	TGTGCCACCAGCAGATGGACAGGGGTAGGGAATACGCAGTATTTT	CATSRWTGVGNTQYF
NA	TRBV4-3	TRBD2	TRBJ2-1	15	TGCGCCAGCAGCCAGGGACTAGCGGGGTACAATGAGCAGTTCTTC	CASSQGLAGYNEQFF
NA	TRBV3-1/TRBV3-2	NA	TRBJ1-1	15	TGTGCCAGCAGCCAACCGGGACTTTCTAACACTGAAGCTTTCTTT	CASSQPGLSNTEAFF
NA	TRBV11-3	NA	TRBJ2-2	15	TGTGCCAGCAGCGACCGGACGGCAAACACCGGGGAGCTGTTTTTT	CASSDRTANTGELFF
NA	TRBV13	NA	TRBJ2-3	14	TGTGCCAGCAGCTTAGGACCAATAGCAGATACGCAGTATTTT	CASSLGPIADTQYF